The 21 T cell receptor beta chains reported below all come from one sample, sequenced in a study of cytomegalovirus exposure and HLA in healthy donors. Both 60 Vbeta primers and 13 Jbeta primers went into the PCR. The assay was immunoSEQ multiplex PCR, and TCRdb's table has in-frame clones only and misses some. The sample lists around 100,000 clones; around 81% were seen once. The specimen sequenced was PBMCs. Source of these receptors: a woman aged 70-85 years in good health and CMV-seropositive.

V and J are TRBV28 and TRBJ2-5; D is perhaps TRBD2 (6 bases). The CDR3 sequence is 13 residues long. Trimming left V 6 bases short and J 1 base short, with 9 bases between. The germline CDR1 and CDR2 sequences are MDHEN and SYDVKM. The CDR3 spells CASRRAGQETQYF. CDR3 in DNA: TGTGCCAGCAGGCGAGCGGGCCAAGAGACCCAGTACTTC. Based on the CDR3 plus reference TRBV28 and TRBJ2-5, the full variable domain is DVKVTQSSRYLVKRTGEKVFLECVQDMDHENMFWYRQDPGLGLRLIYFSYDVKMKEKGDIPEGYSVSREKKERFSLILESASTNQTSMYLCASRRAGQETQYFGPGTRLLVL.

The chain employs TRBV5-8 and TRBJ2-7; D possibly corresponds to TRBD1 (6 bases). CDR3 length equals 14 residues. Trimming left V 2 bases short and J 3 bases short, with 12 bases between. Germline lookup yields CDR1 SGHTS and CDR2 YDEGEE. The CDR3 nucleotides read TGTGCCAGCAGCTTACCAGGGGAGATCTACGAGCAGTACTTC. Translation gives CASSLPGEIYEQYF.

The chain uses TRBV9 and TRBJ1-1; possibly TRBD1 for D (6 bases). V lost 4 bases, J lost 3 bases, and 16 bases lay in between. The CDR3 is made up of 15 amino acids. Germline CDR1 and CDR2: SGDLS and YYNGEE. CDR3 DNA sequence: TGTGCCAGCAGCTCTAGGGGGGGGTCATACACTGAAGCTTTCTTT. Its translation: CASSSRGGSYTEAFF.

This chain connects TRBV15 to TRBJ2-3; no clear D gene. Germline V gives CDR1 LNHNV, CDR2 YYDKDF (reference sequence). V lost 7 bases and J lost 1, with 6 bases in between. The CDR3 has 12 residues. CDR3 residues: CATTVGTDTQYF. The CDR3 nucleotides read TGTGCCACCACCGTAGGCACAGATACGCAGTATTTT.

The V gene is TRBV19, the J gene TRBJ1-1; D is unclear. The CDR3 is made up of 13 amino acids. V was trimmed by 10 bases and J by 1 base, leaving 13 bases between them. The germline CDR1 and CDR2 sequences are LNHDA and SQIVND (reference sequence). This CDR3 reads CATSLLGNTEAFF. CDR3 nucleotide sequence: TGTGCCACTTCCCTCCTAGGGAACACTGAAGCTTTCTTT.

The chain carries TRBV12-5 and TRBJ2-7; 11 nucleotides line up with TRBD1. With V trimmed by 5 bases and J by 9 bases, 12 bases remained unmatched. The V gene's germline CDR1 is LGHNT and CDR2 FRNRAP. CDR3 length: 15 amino acids. The CDR3 bases are TGTGCTAGTGGTCTCGGGGACAGGGGGGCGGGGGTGCAGTACTTC. Residues: CASGLGDRGAGVQYF.

This rearrangement joins TRBV9 to TRBJ2-3; D uncertain. The CDR3 is 17 amino acids. Trimming removed 4 bases at V and 1 base at J, with 19 bases between. Germline CDR1 and CDR2: SGDLS and YYNGEE. CDR3 region: CASSPTWSNMGTDTQYF. CDR3 sequence (DNA): TGTGCCAGCAGCCCGACCTGGAGCAATATGGGCACAGATACGCAGTATTTT.

The chain combines TRBV5-1 with TRBJ2-1; D is possibly TRBD1 (6 bases). This CDR3 spans 15 amino acids. V was trimmed by 0 bases and J by 4 bases, leaving 11 bases between them. CDR1 is SGHRS, CDR2 YFSETQ, per germline. The CDR3 reads CASSLVRQDYNEQFF. DNA for the CDR3: TGCGCCAGCAGCTTGGTACGACAGGATTACAATGAGCAGTTCTTC.

This clone was picked up a small number of times. This sequence joins TRBV6-1 and TRBJ1-1; D might be TRBD1 (5 bases). The CDR3 extends over 13 amino acids. The germline V gene encodes CDR1 MNHNS and CDR2 SASEGT. Between the trimmed V and J ends, which lost 6 bases and 2 bases, there was a span of 10 bases. CDR3 sequence reads: CASRATVNTEAFF. CDR3 sequence (DNA): TGTGCCAGCAGGGCGACAGTAAACACTGAAGCTTTCTTT.

V is TRBV7-9 and J is TRBJ2-7, with 9 bases matching TRBD2. This CDR3 is 17 amino acids long. Germline CDR1 is SEHNR and CDR2 is FQNEAQ (reference sequence). After removal of 5 bases from V and 2 bases from J, the junction contained 13 bases not matched to a gene. The CDR3 region has the DNA TGTGCCAGCAGCAAGTTGGGGTCTAGCGGGACTACCTACGAGCAGTACTTC. This translates into CASSKLGSSGTTYEQYF.

The genes are TRBV28 and TRBJ2-2, with D perhaps matching TRBD1 (6 bases). CDR1 and CDR2 from the germline V gene are MDHEN and SYDVKM. The CDR3 consists of 13 residues. The ends were cut back, 10 bases at V and 4 bases at J, with 13 bases in the middle. The CDR3 region is CATQGPGTGELFF. The CDR3, as DNA: TGTGCCACCCAGGGGCCCGGCACCGGGGAGCTGTTTTTT.

The J gene is TRBJ2-5, the V gene TRBV5-1, with 7 nucleotides matching TRBD2. Germline CDR1 and CDR2: SGHRS and YFSETQ. The CDR3 sequence is 15 residues long. V trimming: 0 bases; J trimming: 2 bases; junction bases outside the gene matches: 4. DNA of the CDR3: TGCGCCAGCAGCTTGGGGGCGGGAGCACAAGAGACCCAGTACTTC. Translated, it gives CASSLGAGAQETQYF.

V usage is TRBV21-1 and J usage is TRBJ1-1; the table's D call TRBD1 went unverified against the DNA. TRBV21-1 is a pseudogene locus. CDR3 length: 13 residues. CDR3 in amino acids: CASSNGRATEAFF. In DNA form, the CDR3 reads TGTGCCAGCAGCAACGGCAGGGCCACTGAAGCTTTCTTT.

This clone has only one observation. The chain couples TRBV2 to TRBJ2-5, with D uncertain. The CDR3 sequence is 13 residues long. The V end was cut by 4 bases, the J end by 2 bases, with 8 bases between. CDR1 is SNHLY, CDR2 FYNNEI, per germline. CDR3 sequence: CASSGRRQETQYF. Here the CDR3 DNA reads TGTGCCAGCAGTGGGAGAAGACAAGAGACCCAGTACTTC.

This clone was recorded only once. The rearrangement links TRBV13 to TRBJ2-4; TRBD1 might be the D (5 bases). Trimming removed 2 bases from V and 0 bases from J, with 20 bases in between. The CDR3 is made up of 19 amino acids. In germline, CDR1 is PRHDT, CDR2 FYEKMQ (reference sequence). The CDR3 loop reads CASSLQGQNFQLAKNIQYF. The CDR3 nucleotides are TGTGCCAGCAGCTTACAGGGTCAGAACTTCCAACTAGCCAAAAACATTCAGTACTTC.

The J gene is TRBJ2-5, the V gene TRBV9; tentatively, D is TRBD2 (6 bases). The last part of the DNA fits TRBJ2-7 better; the J call may be wrong. There are 14 residues in the CDR3. The germline CDR1 and CDR2 sequences are SGDLS and YYNGEE. CDR3: CASSVRDSPYEQYF. CDR3 DNA: TGTGCCAGCAGCGTACGGGACTCTCCCTACGAGCAGTACTTC.

The chain uses TRBV6-1 and TRBJ2-7, with a possible D match to TRBD1 (6 bases). Deletions cut 1 base from V and 5 bases from J, with 12 bases between. Germline-derived CDR1 and CDR2 are MNHNS and SASEGT. The CDR3 covers 14 residues. This CDR3 is CASSEGNRVHEQYF. The CDR3 bases are TGTGCCAGCAGTGAAGGTAACAGGGTACACGAGCAGTACTTC.

The chain couples TRBV7-3 to TRBJ2-7; 10 bases match TRBD1. The CDR3 sequence is 13 residues long. Looked up from germline, CDR1 is SGHTA and CDR2 is FQGTGA. With 4 bases clipped from V and 7 bases from J, the junction kept 4 bases outside the gene matches. CDR3 DNA sequence: TGTGCCAGCAGCTCCGGGACAGGGGATGAGCAGTACTTC. Translating it yields CASSSGTGDEQYF.

V is TRBV28 and J is TRBJ1-5, with no clear D. Trimming shortened V by 5 bases and J by 7 bases, and 18 bases separated the two germline ends. The CDR3 extends over 15 amino acids. In germline, CDR1 is MDHEN, CDR2 SYDVKM. CDR3: CASSPLGGVRQPQHF. The CDR3 bases are TGTGCCAGCAGTCCCTTGGGCGGGGTCAGACAGCCCCAGCATTTT.

There are many counts of this clone. The chain carries TRBV6-5 and TRBJ1-1; D is possibly TRBD1 (5 bases). Between the trimmed V and J ends, which lost 0 bases and 10 bases, there was a span of 18 bases. Germline lookup yields CDR1 MNHEY and CDR2 SVGAGI. The CDR3 is made up of 15 amino acids. The CDR3 here is CASSYSTTGTGRAFF. CDR3 sequence (DNA): TGTGCCAGCAGTTACTCGACAACCGGCACAGGAAGAGCTTTCTTT.

The CDR3 sequence: CASSTPGQGFDQFF. For the CDR3, the DNA is TGTGCCAGTAGTACCCCGGGACAGGGGTTTGATCAGTTCTTC. The genes are TRBV19 and TRBJ2-1, with TRBD1 matching over 10 bases. CDR3 length equals 14 residues. V shed 4 bases and J 13 bases; nucleotides not matched to a gene: 10. From germline, CDR1 is LNHDA and CDR2 SQIVND (reference sequence). Filled out from reference TRBV19 and TRBJ2-1, the complete variable domain reads DGGITQSPKYLFRKEGQNVTLSCEQNLNHDAMYWYRQDPGQGLRLIYYSQIVNDFQKGDIAEGYSVSREKKESFPLTVTSAQKNPTAFYLCASSTPGQGFDQFFGPGTRLTVL.